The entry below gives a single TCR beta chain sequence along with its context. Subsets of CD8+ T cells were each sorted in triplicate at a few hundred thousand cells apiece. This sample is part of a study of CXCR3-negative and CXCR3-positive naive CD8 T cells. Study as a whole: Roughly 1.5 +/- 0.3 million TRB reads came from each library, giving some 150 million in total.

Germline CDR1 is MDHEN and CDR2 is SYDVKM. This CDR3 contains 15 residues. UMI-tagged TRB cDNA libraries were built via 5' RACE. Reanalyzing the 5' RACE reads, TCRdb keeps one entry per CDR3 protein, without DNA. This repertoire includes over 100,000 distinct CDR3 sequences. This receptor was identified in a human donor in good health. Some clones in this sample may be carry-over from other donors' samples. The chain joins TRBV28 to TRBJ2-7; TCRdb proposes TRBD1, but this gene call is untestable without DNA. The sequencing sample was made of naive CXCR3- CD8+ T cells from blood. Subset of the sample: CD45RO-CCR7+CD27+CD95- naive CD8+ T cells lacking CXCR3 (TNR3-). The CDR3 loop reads CASSGEDRAPYEQYF.